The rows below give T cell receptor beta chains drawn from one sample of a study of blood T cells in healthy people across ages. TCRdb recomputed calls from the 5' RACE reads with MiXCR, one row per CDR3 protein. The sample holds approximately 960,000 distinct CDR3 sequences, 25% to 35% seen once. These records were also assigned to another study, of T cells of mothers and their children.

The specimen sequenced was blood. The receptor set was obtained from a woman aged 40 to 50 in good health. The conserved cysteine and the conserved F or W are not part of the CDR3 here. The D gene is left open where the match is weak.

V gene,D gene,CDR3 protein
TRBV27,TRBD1,ASSTTIPGQGAGVETQY
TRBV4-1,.,ASSQGQGVKDTEAF
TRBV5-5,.,ASSLGGSGINYGYT
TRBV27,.,ASSPNAAYEQY
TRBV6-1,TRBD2,ASRATSGGRSSSADTQY
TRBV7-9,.,ASGDSAGTYEQY
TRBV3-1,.,ASSHTRDSRLYGYT
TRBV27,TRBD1,ASSEGASYNSPLH
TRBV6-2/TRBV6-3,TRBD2,ASSSGLADRKTQY
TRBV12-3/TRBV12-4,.,ASSFGPERETQY
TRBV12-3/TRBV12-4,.,ASSQDDTQY
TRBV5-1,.,ASSLVPSESHEQY
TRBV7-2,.,ASSLAWSGAETQY
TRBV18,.,ASSPQNFKGEKLF
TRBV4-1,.,ASSQYTGGYEQY
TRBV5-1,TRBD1,ATRGQGTSGANVPT
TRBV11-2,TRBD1,ASSLVDRYNEQF
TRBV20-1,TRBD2,SAPVLAGARLRTDTQY
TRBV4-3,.,ASSQAHRENYGYT
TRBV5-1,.,ASTLRGEEYTGGLF
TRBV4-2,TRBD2,ASSQEDSGGYNEQF